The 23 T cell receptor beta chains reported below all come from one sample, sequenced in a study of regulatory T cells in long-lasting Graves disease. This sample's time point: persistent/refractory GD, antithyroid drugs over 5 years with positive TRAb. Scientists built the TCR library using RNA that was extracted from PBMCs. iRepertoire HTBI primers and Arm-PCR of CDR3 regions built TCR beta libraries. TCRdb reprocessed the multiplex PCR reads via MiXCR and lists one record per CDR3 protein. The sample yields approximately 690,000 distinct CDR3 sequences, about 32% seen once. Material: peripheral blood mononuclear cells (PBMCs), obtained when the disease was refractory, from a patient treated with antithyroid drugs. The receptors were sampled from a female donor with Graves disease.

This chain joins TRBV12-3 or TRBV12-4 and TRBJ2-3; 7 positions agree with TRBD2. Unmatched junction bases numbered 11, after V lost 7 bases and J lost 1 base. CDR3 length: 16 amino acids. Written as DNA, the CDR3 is TGTGCCAGCACCCAGGCCGGGGGAGGGGGCACAGATACGCAGTATTTT. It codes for CASTQAGGGGTDTQYF.

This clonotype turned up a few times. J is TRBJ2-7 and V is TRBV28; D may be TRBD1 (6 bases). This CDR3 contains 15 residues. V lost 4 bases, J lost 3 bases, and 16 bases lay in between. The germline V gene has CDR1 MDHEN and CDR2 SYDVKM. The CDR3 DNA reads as TGTGCCAGCAGTTATGCCGGGACAAGAATCTACGAGCAGTACTTC. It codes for CASSYAGTRIYEQYF.

CDR3 loop: CSANEVGNSYEQYF. The CDR3 DNA sequence: TGCAGTGCTAATGAGGTTGGGAATTCCTACGAGCAGTACTTC. The chain joins TRBV20-1 to TRBJ2-7; no firm D call. CDR1 DFQATT and CDR2 SNEGSKA come from the germline V gene (reference sequence). The length of the CDR3 is 14 residues. V lost 4 bases and J lost 1, with 14 bases in between.

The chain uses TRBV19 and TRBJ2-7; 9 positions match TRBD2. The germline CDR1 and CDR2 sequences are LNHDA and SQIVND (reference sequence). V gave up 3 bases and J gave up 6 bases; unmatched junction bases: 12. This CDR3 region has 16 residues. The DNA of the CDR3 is TGTGCCAGTAGTATCCGTAGCGGGAGCGTCTTGGGCGAGCAGTACTTC. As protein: CASSIRSGSVLGEQYF. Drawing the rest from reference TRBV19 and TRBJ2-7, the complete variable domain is DGGITQSPKYLFRKEGQNVTLSCEQNLNHDAMYWYRQDPGQGLRLIYYSQIVNDFQKGDIAEGYSVSREKKESFPLTVTSAQKNPTAFYLCASSIRSGSVLGEQYFGPGTRLTVT.

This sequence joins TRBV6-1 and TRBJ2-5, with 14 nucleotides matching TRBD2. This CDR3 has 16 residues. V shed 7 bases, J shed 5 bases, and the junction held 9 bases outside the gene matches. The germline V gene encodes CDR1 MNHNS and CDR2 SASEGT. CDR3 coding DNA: TGTGCCAGCAACCCAGGGACTAGCGGGAGTGGTGAGACCCAGTACTTC. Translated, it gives CASNPGTSGSGETQYF.

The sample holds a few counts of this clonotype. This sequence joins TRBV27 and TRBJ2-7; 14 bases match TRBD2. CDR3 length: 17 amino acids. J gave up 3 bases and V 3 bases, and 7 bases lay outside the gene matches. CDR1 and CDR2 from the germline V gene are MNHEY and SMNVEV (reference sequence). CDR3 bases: TGTGCCAGCAGTTTGAGGACTAGCGGGAGGAGACACTACGAGCAGTACTTC. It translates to CASSLRTSGRRHYEQYF.

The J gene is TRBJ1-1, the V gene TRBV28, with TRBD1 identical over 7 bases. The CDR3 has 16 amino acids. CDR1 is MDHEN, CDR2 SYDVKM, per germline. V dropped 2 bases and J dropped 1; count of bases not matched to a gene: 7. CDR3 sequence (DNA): TGTGCCAGCAGTTTACCGGGACAGAGCCGGAACACTGAAGCTTTCTTT. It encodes CASSLPGQSRNTEAFF.

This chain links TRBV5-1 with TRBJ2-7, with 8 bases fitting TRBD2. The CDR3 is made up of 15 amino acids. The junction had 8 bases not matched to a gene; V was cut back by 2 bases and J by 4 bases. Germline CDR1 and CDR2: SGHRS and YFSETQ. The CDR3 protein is CASSFRAGDDYEQYF. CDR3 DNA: TGCGCCAGCAGCTTCAGAGCGGGAGATGATTACGAGCAGTACTTC.

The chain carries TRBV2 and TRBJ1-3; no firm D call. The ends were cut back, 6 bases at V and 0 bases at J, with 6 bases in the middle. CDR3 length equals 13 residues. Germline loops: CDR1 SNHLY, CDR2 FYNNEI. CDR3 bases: TGTGCCAGCAGAAGGAGCTCTGGAAACACCATATATTTT. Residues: CASRRSSGNTIYF.

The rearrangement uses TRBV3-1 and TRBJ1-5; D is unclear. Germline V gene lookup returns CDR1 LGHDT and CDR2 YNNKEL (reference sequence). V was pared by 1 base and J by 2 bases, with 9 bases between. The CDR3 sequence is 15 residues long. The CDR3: CASSQGLVGNQPQHF. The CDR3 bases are TGTGCCAGCAGCCAAGGGCTGGTCGGCAATCAGCCCCAGCATTTT.

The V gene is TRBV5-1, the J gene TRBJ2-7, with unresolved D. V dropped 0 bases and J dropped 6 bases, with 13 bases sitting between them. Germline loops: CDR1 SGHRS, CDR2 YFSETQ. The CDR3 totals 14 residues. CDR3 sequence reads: CASSLEGSPVEQYF. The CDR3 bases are TGCGCCAGCAGCTTGGAGGGCTCCCCCGTCGAGCAGTACTTC. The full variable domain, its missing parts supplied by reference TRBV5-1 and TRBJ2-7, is KAGVTQTPRYLIKTRGQQVTLSCSPISGHRSVSWYQQTPGQGLQFLFEYFSETQRNKGNFPGRFSGRQFSNSRSEMNVSTLELGDSALYLCASSLEGSPVEQYFGPGTRLTVT.

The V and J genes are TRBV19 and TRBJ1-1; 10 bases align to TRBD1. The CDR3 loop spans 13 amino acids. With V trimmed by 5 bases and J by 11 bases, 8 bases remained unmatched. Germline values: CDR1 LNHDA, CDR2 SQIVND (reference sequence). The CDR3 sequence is CASSEDRGRRAFF. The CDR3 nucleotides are TGTGCCAGTAGTGAAGACAGGGGGCGTCGGGCTTTCTTT.

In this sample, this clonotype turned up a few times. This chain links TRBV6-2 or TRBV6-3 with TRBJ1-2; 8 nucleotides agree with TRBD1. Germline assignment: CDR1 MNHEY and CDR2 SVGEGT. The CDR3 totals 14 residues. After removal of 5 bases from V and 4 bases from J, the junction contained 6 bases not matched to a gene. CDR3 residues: CASSEDRASYGYTF. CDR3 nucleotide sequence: TGTGCCAGCAGTGAGGACAGGGCCTCCTATGGCTACACCTTC.

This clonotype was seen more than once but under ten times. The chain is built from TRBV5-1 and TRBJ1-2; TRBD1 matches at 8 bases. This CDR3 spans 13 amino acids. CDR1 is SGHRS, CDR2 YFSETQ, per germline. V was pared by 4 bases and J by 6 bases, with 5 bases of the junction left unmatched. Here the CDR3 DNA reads TGCGCCAGCAGCACGATGACAGGGGATGGCTACACCTTC. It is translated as CASSTMTGDGYTF.

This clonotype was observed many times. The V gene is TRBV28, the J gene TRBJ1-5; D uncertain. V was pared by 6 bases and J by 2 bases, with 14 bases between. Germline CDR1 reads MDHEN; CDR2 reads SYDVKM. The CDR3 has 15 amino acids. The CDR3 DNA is TGTGCCAGCAGATTCGCCACCGTGGGCAATCAGCCCCAGCATTTT. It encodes CASRFATVGNQPQHF.

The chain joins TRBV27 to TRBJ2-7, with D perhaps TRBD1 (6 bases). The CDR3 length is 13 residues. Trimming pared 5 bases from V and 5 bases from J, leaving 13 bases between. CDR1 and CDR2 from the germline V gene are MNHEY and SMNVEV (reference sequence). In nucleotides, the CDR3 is TGTGCCAGCAGTGACCAGGGGCCCCACGAGCAGTACTTC. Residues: CASSDQGPHEQYF.

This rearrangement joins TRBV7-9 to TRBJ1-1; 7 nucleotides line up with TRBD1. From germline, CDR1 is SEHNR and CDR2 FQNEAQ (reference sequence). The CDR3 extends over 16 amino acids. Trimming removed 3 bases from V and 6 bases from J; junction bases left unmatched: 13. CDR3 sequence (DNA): TGTGCCAGCAGCTTCGCGCCGGGGCCAGACAGGGCTGAAGCTTTCTTT. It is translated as CASSFAPGPDRAEAFF.

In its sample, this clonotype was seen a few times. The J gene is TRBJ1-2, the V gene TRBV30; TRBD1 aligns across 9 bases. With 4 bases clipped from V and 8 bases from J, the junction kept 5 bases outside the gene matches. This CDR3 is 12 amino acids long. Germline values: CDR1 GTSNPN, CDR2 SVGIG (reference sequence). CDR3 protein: CAWIRQGGGYTF. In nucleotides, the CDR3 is TGTGCCTGGATTCGACAGGGGGGCGGCTACACCTTC.

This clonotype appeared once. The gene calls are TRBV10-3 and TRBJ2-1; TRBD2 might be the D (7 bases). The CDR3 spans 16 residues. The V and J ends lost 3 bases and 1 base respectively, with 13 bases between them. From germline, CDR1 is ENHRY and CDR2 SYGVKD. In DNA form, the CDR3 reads TGTGCCATCAGTGATGGGGGGGGCGAGTCCTACAATGAGCAGTTCTTC. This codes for CAISDGGGESYNEQFF.

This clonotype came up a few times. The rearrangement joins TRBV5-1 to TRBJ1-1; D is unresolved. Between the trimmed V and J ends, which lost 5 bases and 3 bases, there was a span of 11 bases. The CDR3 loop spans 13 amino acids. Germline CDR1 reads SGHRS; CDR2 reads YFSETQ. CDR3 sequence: CASSLDKDTEAFF. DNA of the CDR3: TGCGCCAGCAGTCTTGACAAGGACACTGAAGCTTTCTTT.

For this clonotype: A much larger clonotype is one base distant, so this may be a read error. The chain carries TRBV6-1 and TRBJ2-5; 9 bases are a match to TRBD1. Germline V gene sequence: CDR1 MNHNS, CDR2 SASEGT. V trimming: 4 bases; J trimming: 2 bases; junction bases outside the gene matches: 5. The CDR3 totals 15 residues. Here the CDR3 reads CASSADRGSQETQYF. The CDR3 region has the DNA TGTGCCAGCAGTGCAGACAGGGGGTCACAAGAGACCCAGTACTTC.

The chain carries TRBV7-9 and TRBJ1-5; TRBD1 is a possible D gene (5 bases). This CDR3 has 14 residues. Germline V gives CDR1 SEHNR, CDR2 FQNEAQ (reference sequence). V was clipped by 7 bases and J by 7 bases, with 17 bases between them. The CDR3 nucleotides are TGTGCCAGCACCCTGGGGGGGAATGAGCAGCCCCAGCATTTT. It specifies CASTLGGNEQPQHF.

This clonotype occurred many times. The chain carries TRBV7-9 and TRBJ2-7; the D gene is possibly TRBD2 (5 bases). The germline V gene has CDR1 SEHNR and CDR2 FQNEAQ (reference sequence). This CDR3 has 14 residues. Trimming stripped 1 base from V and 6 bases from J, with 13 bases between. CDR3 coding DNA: TGTGCCAGCAGCTTAGTCGAGCTAGCTCGCGAGCAGTACTTC. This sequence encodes CASSLVELAREQYF.